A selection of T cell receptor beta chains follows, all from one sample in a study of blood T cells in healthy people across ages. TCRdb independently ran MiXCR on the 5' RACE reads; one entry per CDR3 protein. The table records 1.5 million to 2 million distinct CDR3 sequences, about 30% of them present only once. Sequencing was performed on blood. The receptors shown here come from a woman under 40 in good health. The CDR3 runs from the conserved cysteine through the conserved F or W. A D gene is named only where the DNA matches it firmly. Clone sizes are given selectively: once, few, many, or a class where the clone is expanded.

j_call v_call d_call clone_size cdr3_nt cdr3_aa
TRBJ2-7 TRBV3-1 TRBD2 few TGTGCCAGCAGCCAAGTGGGACTAGCGGGAGGTTACGAGCAGTACTTC CASSQVGLAGGYEQYF
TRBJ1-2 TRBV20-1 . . TGCAGTGCTAGCGATGGCCTAGCGGGTGTCTATGGCTACACCTTC CSASDGLAGVYGYTF
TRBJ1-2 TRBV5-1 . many TGCGCCAGCAGCGTGGGACTTACCGGGGACTATGGCTACACCTTC CASSVGLTGDYGYTF
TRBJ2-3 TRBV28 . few TGTGCCGTGGCCCGCACCACCGATACGCAGTATTTT CAVARTTDTQYF
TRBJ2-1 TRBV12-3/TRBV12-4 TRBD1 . TGTGCCAGCAGGGGACAGGGGGGGTTGACCTACAATGAGCAGTTCTTC CASRGQGGLTYNEQFF
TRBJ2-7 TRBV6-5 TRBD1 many TGTGCCAGCAGTTCCCTCGGGACAGGGGGCCTCGAGCAGTACTTC CASSSLGTGGLEQYF
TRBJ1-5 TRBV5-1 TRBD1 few TGCGCCAGCAGCGCGACCGGGACAGGGGGCAATCAGCCCCAGCATTTT CASSATGTGGNQPQHF
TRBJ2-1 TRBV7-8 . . TGTGCCAGCAGCCCTCATGGGTTGGGCGAGCAGTTCTTC CASSPHGLGEQFF
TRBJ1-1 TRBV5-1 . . TGCGCCAGCAACGACGAGGGAGCCACTGAAGCTTTCTTT CASNDEGATEAFF
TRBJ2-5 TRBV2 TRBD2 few TGTGCCAGTGCCCGGGATAGCGGGGGGGAAGTTACCCAGTACTTC CASARDSGGEVTQYF
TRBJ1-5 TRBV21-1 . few TGTGCCAGCAGCAAAGCGCTGTCAGGGTCCGGCAATCAGCCCCAGCATTTT CASSKALSGSGNQPQHF
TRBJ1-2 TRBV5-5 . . TGTGCCAGCAGGACTCAAATGGGCCTGAAAGTTAGCTATGGCTACACCTTC CASRTQMGLKVSYGYTF
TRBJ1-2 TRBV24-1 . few TGTGCCACCAGTGATTCGTCAGGGTTAAGTGGCTACACCTTC CATSDSSGLSGYTF
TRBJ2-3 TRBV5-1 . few TGCGCCAGCAGTAGGGACCGGGTTGCTAGCACAGATACGCAGTATTTT CASSRDRVASTDTQYF
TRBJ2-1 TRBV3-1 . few TGTGCCAGCAGCCAAGCGGGGGGCAACAATGAGCAGTTCTTC CASSQAGGNNEQFF
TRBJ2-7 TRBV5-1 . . TGCGCCAGCAGCCCCCTCGACGGCGAGCAGTACTTC CASSPLDGEQYF
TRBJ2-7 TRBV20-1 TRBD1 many TGCAGTGCTAGACGGGACAGGGATCTCTACGAGCAGTACTTC CSARRDRDLYEQYF
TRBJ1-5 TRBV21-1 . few TGTGCCAGCAGCAAATGGAGTCCCAGGGTATCGGCAAATCAGCCCCAGCATTTT CASSKWSPRVSANQPQHF
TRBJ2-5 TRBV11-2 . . TGTGCCAGCAGCTTAGCACCCCCCGGAGGGAAGACCCAGTACTTC CASSLAPPGGKTQYF
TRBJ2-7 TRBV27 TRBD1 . TGTGCCGTGGGGAGACAGGGTCCCACCTACGAGCATTACTTC CAVGRQGPTYEHYF
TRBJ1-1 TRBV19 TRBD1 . TGTGCCAGTAGTATACCGACAGGGGCAGGCACTGAAGCTTTCTTT CASSIPTGAGTEAFF
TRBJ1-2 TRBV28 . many TGTGCCAGCAGACCCCCGGACAGATCCTATGGCTACACCTTC CASRPPDRSYGYTF
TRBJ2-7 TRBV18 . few TGTGCCAGCTCACCGCAGAAGGGGACCTACGAGCAGTACTTC CASSPQKGTYEQYF
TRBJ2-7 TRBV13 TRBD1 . TGTGCCGCCGGTACAGGGGGCTACGAGCAGTACTTC CAAGTGGYEQYF
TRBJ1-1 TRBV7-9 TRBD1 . TGTGCCAGCAGCTACCCAACAGGGGACACTGAAGCTTTCTTT CASSYPTGDTEAFF
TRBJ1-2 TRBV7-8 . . TGTGCCAGCAGCCAAGGAGAGCCTGGAGCGCTCTATGGCTACACCTTC CASSQGEPGALYGYTF
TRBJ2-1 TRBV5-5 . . TGTGCCAGCAGTGCCTTTGCAGGCAATGAGCAGTTCTTC CASSAFAGNEQFF
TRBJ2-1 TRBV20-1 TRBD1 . TGCAGGCCGGCGGGGACAGGGGTTCTCCACAATGAGCAGTGCTTC CRPAGTGVLHNEQCF
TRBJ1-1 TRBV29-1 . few TGCAGCTCTGGGACCGCGAACACTGAAGCTTTCTTT CSSGTANTEAFF
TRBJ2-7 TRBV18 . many TGTGCCAGCTCACGAGAAGGAGGATCGGGAGAGCAGTACTTC CASSREGGSGEQYF
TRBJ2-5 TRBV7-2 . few TGTGCCAGCAGCTTAGGACCCAGGGAAGGGGAGACCCAGTACTTC CASSLGPREGETQYF
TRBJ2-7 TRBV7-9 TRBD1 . TGTGCCAGCAACGGCGGACAGGGGGCTCGGGACGAGCAGTACTTC CASNGGQGARDEQYF
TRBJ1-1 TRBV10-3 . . TGTGCCATCAGCTCCCCCCCCAGGGAGAACACTGAAGCTTTCTTT CAISSPPRENTEAFF
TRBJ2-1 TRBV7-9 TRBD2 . TGTGCCAGCAGGTTCCGGGGTAGCGGGAGGAATGAGCAGTTCTTC CASRFRGSGRNEQFF
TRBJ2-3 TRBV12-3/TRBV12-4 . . TGTGCCAGCAGAACCCACGGGACCTTGGGCGAAGATACGCAGTATTTT CASRTHGTLGEDTQYF
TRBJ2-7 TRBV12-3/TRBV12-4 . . TGTGCCAGCAGTTTAAGGGGCAGTGGGTGCGAGCAGTACTTC CASSLRGSGCEQYF
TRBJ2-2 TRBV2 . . TGTGCCAGCAGGAGTAGGACGTTGAACACCGGGGAGCTGTTTTTT CASRSRTLNTGELFF
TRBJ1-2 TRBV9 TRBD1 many TGTGCCAGCAGCACCAGGGACAGAGGCGGCTACACCTTC CASSTRDRGGYTF
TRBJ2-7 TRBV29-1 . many TGCAGCGTTGGGGCCGGGACAAACCACGAGCAGTACTTC CSVGAGTNHEQYF
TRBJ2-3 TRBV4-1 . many TGCGCCAGCAGCCAAACCGATGGTGATACGCAGTATTTT CASSQTDGDTQYF
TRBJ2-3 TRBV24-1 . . TGTGCCACCAGCGACAGGCAGTACGCAGATACGCAGTATTTT CATSDRQYADTQYF
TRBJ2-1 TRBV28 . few TGTGCCAGCAGTCCGGACCAGGAGGGTAATGAGCAGTTCTTC CASSPDQEGNEQFF
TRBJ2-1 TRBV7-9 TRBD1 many TGTGCCAGCAGCCCACAGGGGTTTAGCAATGAGCAGTTCTTC CASSPQGFSNEQFF
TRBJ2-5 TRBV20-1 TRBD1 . TGCAGTGCCAGTAAGGGACAGGGAGGCGAGCTGTACTTC CSASKGQGGELYF
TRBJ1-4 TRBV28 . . TGTGCCAGCAGTTTAGGCATCGCCAAGGGGAAACTGTTTTTT CASSLGIAKGKLFF
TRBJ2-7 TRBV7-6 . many TGTGCCAGCAGCCCCGGACCGCTTCTGTACGAGCAGTACTTC CASSPGPLLYEQYF
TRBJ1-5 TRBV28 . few TGTGCCAGCAGTTTACTCCATCAGCCCCAGCATTTT CASSLLHQPQHF